This is a list of T cell receptor beta chains from one sample in a study of breast tumors, draining lymph nodes, adjacent tissues. Each CDR3 protein gets one entry after TCRdb re-called the multiplex PCR reads with MiXCR. There are roughly 110,000 distinct CDR3 sequences in the sample; 30% occur only once, and under 6.5% lies in the top ten. The sequenced material came from axillary lymph node tissue. These receptors all stem from a female donor with breast cancer. Some clones in this sample may be carry-over from other donors' samples. Both conserved end residues are part of each CDR3. A D gene is named only where the DNA matches it firmly. Rows may omit the clone size; those that give it use once, few, many or a size class.

j_gene | abundance | d_gene | v_gene | CDR3aa | CDR3nt
TRBJ2-1 | many | - | TRBV3-1 | CASSRGSTPSNEQFF | TGTGCCAGCAGCCGAGGATCGACACCTTCCAATGAGCAGTTCTTC
TRBJ2-3 | many | - | TRBV24-1 | CATSEQTWDSTDTQYF | TGTGCCACCAGTGAGCAGACTTGGGACAGCACAGATACGCAGTATTTT
TRBJ1-2 | - | - | TRBV20-1 | CSARQLTNYGYTF | TGCAGTGCACGACAGTTAACCAACTATGGCTACACCTTC
TRBJ2-7 | - | - | TRBV6-1 | CASSVEAVTYEQYF | TGTGCCAGCAGTGTGGAGGCTGTGACCTACGAGCAGTACTTC
TRBJ2-1 | - | - | TRBV9 | CASSLTGTSGNEQFF | TGCGCCAGCAGCCTAACAGGGACTTCCGGGAATGAGCAGTTCTTC
TRBJ2-2 | - | TRBD1 | TRBV7-2 | CASKRDRHTGELFF | TGTGCCAGCAAAAGGGACAGACACACCGGGGAGCTGTTTTTT
TRBJ2-7 | many | TRBD1 | TRBV29-1 | CSVEDRGLGYEQYF | TGCAGCGTTGAGGACAGGGGCCTTGGGTACGAGCAGTACTTC
TRBJ2-1 | many | TRBD2 | TRBV6-1 | CASSGISGINEQFF | TGTGCCAGCAGTGGCATTAGCGGGATCAATGAGCAGTTCTTC
TRBJ2-3 | many | TRBD2 | TRBV20-1 | CSARYGGAKDTQYF | TGCAGTGCTAGATACGGGGGGGCCAAAGATACGCAGTATTTT
TRBJ2-1 | many | TRBD2 | TRBV19 | CATELAGGPNEQFF | TGTGCCACCGAACTAGCGGGGGGGCCGAATGAGCAGTTCTTC
TRBJ1-3 | - | TRBD1 | TRBV2 | CASRPDGTGINTIYF | TGTGCCAGCAGGCCCGACGGGACAGGGATAAACACCATATATTTT
TRBJ2-7 | many | - | TRBV6-5 | CASTPPAGAPYEQYF | TGTGCCAGTACGCCGCCGGCAGGGGCTCCCTACGAGCAGTACTTC
TRBJ1-2 | many | TRBD1 | TRBV4-1 | CASSQDPRDRDYTF | TGCGCCAGCAGCCAAGACCCCCGGGACAGGGACTACACCTTC
TRBJ1-5 | many | - | TRBV3-1 | CASSQAGSNQPQHF | TGTGCCAGCAGCCAAGCGGGTAGCAATCAGCCCCAGCATTTT
TRBJ1-1 | few | - | TRBV19 | CASSINSLNTEAFF | TGTGCCAGTAGTATAAACAGCTTGAACACTGAAGCTTTCTTT
TRBJ1-5 | many | - | TRBV10-3 | CAISELASNQPQHF | TGTGCCATCAGTGAGTTAGCTAGCAATCAGCCCCAGCATTTT
TRBJ1-1 | once | - | TRBV2 | CASSVLAGTEAFF | TGTGCCAGCAGTGTCCTGGCTGGCACTGAAGCTTTCTTT
TRBJ1-6 | - | - | TRBV7-2 | CASSLMDRNNSPLHF | TGTGCCAGCAGCCTCATGGACAGAAATAATTCACCCCTCCACTTT
TRBJ2-7 | many | - | TRBV5-1 | CASSLDRDLGHF | TGCGCCAGCAGCTTGGACCGGGACCTCGGGCACTTC
TRBJ1-4 | many | - | TRBV3-1 | CASSLVGGAREKLFF | TGTGCCAGCAGCCTGGTTGGAGGGGCGCGAGAAAAACTGTTTTTT
TRBJ1-6 | many | TRBD1 | TRBV27 | CASSLAGTANSPLHF | TGTGCCAGCAGTTTGGCGGGGACAGCGAATTCACCCCTCCACTTT
TRBJ2-5 | many | - | TRBV5-4 | CASSPRTAGLETQYF | TGTGCCAGCAGCCCCCGTACGGCAGGGTTGGAGACCCAGTACTTC
TRBJ2-7 | many | - | TRBV18 | CASSPAGSYEQYF | TGTGCCAGCTCACCGGCGGGATCCTACGAGCAGTACTTC
TRBJ2-5 | many | - | TRBV5-1 | CASSLGGGREETQYF | TGCGCCAGCAGCTTGGGAGGGGGACGGGAAGAGACCCAGTACTTC
TRBJ2-2 | few | TRBD2 | TRBV20-1 | CSARWGGGAGELFF | TGCAGTGCTAGATGGGGGGGGGGGGCCGGGGAGCTGTTTTTT
TRBJ2-4 | many | - | TRBV7-9 | CASSLDSRDIQYF | TGTGCCAGCAGCTTAGACTCTAGGGACATTCAGTACTTC
TRBJ1-6 | many | - | TRBV20-1 | CSASTLTASNSPLHF | TGCAGTGCTAGTACTCTGACAGCATCTAATTCACCCCTCCACTTT
TRBJ1-1 | - | - | TRBV19 | CASSIFSEAFF | TGTGCCAGTAGTATCTTCAGTGAAGCTTTCTTT
TRBJ2-5 | - | - | TRBV12-3/TRBV12-4 | CASSLGGGAGAQETQYF | TGTGCCAGCAGTTTGGGTGGAGGCGCGGGGGCCCAAGAGACCCAGTACTTC